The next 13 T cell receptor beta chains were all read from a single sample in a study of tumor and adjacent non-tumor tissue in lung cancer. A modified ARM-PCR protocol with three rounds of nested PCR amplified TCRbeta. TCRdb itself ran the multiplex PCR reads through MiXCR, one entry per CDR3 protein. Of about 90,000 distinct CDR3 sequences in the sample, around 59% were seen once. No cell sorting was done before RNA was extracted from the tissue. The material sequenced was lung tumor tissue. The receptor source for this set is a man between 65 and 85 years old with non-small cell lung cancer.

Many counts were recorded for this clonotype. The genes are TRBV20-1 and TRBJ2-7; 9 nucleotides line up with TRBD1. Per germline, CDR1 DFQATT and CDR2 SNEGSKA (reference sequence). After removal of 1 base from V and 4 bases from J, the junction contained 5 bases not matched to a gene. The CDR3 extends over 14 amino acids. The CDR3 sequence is CSARAPGQGYEQYF. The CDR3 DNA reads TGCAGTGCTAGAGCCCCGGGACAGGGTTACGAGCAGTACTTC.

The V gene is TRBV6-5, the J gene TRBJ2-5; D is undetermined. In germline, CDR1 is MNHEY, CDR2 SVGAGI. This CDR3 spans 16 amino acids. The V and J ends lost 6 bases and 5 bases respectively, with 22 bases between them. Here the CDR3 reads CASSLKEEPGWETQYF. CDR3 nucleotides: TGTGCCAGCAGCCTAAAAGAAGAGCCAGGTTGGGAGACCCAGTACTTC.

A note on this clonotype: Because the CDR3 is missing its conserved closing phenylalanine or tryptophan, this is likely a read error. The DNA of the CDR3 is TGCGCCGGCCGACAGAGCAATCAGCCCCAGCATCTT. It yields the protein CAGRQSNQPQHL. The chain carries TRBV12-3 or TRBV12-4 and TRBJ1-5; weak D call: TRBD1 (5 bases). The CDR3 has 12 amino acids.

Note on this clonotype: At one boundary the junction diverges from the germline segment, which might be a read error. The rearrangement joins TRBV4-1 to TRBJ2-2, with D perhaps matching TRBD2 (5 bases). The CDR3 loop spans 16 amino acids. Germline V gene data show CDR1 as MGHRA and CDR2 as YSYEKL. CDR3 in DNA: TGCGCCAACAGCCAGGCCGGGATAGCGAACACCGGGGAGCTGCTTTTT. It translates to CANSQAGIANTGELLF.

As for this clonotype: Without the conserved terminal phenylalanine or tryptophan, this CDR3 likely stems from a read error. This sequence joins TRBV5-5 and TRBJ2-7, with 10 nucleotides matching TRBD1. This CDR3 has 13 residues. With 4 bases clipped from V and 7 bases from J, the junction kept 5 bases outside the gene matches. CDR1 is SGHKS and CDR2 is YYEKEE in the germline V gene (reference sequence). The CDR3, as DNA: TGTGCCAGCAGCCCGGGACAGGGGAAGGAGCAGTACATC. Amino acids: CASSPGQGKEQYI.

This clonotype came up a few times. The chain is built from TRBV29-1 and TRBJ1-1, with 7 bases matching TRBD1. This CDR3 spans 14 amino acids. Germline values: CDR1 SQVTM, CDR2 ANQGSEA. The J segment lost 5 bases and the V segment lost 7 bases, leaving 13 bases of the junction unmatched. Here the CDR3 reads CSGTGECSRTEAFF. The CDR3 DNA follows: TGCAGCGGGACAGGCGAGTGTTCGAGGACTGAAGCTTTCTTT.

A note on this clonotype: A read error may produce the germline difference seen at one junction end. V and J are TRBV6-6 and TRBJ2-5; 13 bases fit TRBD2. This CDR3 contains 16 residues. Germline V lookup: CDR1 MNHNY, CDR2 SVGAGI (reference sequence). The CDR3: CASSPILAGGEETQYF. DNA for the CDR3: TGTGCCAGCAGCCCAATACTAGCGGGAGGGGAGGAGACCCAATACTTC.

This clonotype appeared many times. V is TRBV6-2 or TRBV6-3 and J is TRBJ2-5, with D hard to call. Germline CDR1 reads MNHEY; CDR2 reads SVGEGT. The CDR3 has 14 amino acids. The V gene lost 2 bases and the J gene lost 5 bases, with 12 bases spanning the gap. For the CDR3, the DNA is TGTGCCAGCAGTTACCTAACACCAAGGGAGACCCAGTACTTC. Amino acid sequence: CASSYLTPRETQYF.

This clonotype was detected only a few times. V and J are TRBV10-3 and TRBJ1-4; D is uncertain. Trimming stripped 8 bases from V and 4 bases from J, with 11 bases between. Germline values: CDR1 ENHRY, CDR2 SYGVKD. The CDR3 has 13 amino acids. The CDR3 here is CAIGQVLNEKLFF. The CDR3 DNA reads TGTGCCATCGGCCAGGTTCTTAATGAAAAACTGTTTTTT.

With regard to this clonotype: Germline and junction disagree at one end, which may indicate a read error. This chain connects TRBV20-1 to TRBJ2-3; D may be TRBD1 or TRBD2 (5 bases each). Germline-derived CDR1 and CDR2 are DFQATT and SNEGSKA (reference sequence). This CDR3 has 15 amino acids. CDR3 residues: CSAKNGDLGTDKQYF. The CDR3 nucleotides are TGCAGTGCTAAGAACGGGGACCTCGGCACAGATAAGCAGTATTTT.

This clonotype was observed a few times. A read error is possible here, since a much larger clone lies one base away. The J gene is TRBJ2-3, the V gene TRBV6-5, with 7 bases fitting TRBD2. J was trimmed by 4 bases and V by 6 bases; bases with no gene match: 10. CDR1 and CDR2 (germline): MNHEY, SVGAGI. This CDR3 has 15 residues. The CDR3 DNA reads TGTGCCAGCAGAACTCTGGCGGGAGCGTCAGATACGCAGTATTTT. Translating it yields CASRTLAGASDTQYF.

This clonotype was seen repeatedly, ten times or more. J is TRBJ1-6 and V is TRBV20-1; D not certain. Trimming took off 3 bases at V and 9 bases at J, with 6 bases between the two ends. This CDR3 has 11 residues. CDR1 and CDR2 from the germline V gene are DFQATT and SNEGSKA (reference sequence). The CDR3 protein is CSARDTSPLHF. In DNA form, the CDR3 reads TGCAGTGCTAGGGATACTTCACCCCTCCACTTT.

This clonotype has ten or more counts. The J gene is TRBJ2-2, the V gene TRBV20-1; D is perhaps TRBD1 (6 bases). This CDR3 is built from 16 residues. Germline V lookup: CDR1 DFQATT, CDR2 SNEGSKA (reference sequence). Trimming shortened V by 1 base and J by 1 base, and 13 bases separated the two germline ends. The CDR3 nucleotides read TGCAGTGCTAGAGTTCCCGGGACACAGAACACCGGGGAGCTGTTTTTT. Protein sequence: CSARVPGTQNTGELFF.